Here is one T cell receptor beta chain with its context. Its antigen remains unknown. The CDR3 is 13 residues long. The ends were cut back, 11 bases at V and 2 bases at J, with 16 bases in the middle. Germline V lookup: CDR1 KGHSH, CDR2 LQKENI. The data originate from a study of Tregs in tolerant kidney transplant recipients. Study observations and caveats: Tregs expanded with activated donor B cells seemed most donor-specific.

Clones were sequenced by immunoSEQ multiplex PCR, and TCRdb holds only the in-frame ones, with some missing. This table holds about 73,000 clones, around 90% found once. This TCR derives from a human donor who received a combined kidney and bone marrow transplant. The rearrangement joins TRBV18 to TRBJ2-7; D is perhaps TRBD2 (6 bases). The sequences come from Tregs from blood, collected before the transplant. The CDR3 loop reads CASVREVTYEQYF. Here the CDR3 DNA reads TGTGCCTCTGTTAGGGAGGTTACCTACGAGCAGTACTTC. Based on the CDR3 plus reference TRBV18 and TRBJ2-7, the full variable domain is NAGVMQNPRHLVRRRGQEARLRCSPMKGHSHVYWYRQLPEEGLKFMVYLQKENIIDESGMPKERFSAEFPKEGPSILRIQQVVRGDSAAYFCASVREVTYEQYFGPGTRLTVT.